Listed here are 10 T cell receptor beta chains from one sample, sequenced in a study of regulatory T cells in long-lasting Graves disease. Time point here: newly diagnosed GD, antithyroid drugs for less than 3 months. PBMCs provided the RNA from which the TCR library was made. iRepertoire HTBI primers and Arm-PCR of CDR3 regions built TCR beta libraries. TCRdb reprocessed the multiplex PCR reads with MiXCR, giving one entry per CDR3 protein. The data hold roughly 420,000 distinct CDR3 sequences, with 15% observed a single time. The sample here was peripheral blood mononuclear cells (PBMCs), taken at new diagnosis, from a patient treated with antithyroid drugs. The receptors originated from a female donor with Graves disease.

V usage is TRBV2 and J usage is TRBJ1-1; 8 bases are a match to TRBD1. The CDR3 length is 15 residues. Germline values: CDR1 SNHLY, CDR2 FYNNEI. The junction had 9 bases not matched to a gene; V was cut back by 6 bases and J by 3 bases. This chain's CDR3 is CASSPGRQGYTEAFF. The CDR3 bases are TGTGCCAGCAGCCCAGGAAGACAGGGGTACACTGAAGCTTTCTTT.

Concerning this clonotype itself: At one of its ends the junction is not consistent with the germline gene, which may arise from a read error. V and J are TRBV6-5 and TRBJ2-7; 7 bases are shared with TRBD1. The CDR3 runs 13 residues. CDR1 is MNHEY and CDR2 is SVGAGI in the germline V gene. The chain's CDR3 is CASSYPGQKDLRF. The CDR3 nucleotides are TGTGCCAGCAGTTACCCGGGACAGAAAGACTTACGCTTC.

The chain joins TRBV5-1 to TRBJ2-7, with D possibly being TRBD1 or TRBD2 (5 bases each). This CDR3 contains 15 residues. Trimming took 2 bases from V and 7 from J, leaving 19 bases between them. Germline loops: CDR1 SGHRS, CDR2 YFSETQ. CDR3 nucleotides: TGCGCCAGCAGCTTCCGGGACCTTGGGCTGGGAGAGCAGTACTTC. Amino acids: CASSFRDLGLGEQYF.

This clonotype has a count of ten or more. This chain links TRBV7-2 with TRBJ2-7; D is perhaps TRBD2 (6 bases). The length of the CDR3 is 15 residues. CDR1 and CDR2 (germline): SGHTA, FQGNSA. Trimming took 3 bases from V and 2 from J, leaving 14 bases between them. The CDR3 nucleotides read TGTGCCAGCAGCTTCGGGACTTTCCCAACCTACGAGCAGTACTTC. Translation: CASSFGTFPTYEQYF. Full variable domain (missing parts from reference TRBV7-2 and TRBJ2-7): GAGVSQSPSNKVTEKGKDVELRCDPISGHTALYWYRQSLGQGLEFLIYFQGNSAPDKSGLPSDRFSAERTGGSVSTLTIQRTQQEDSAVYLCASSFGTFPTYEQYFGPGTRLTVT.

Worth noting for this clonotype: A single base separates this from a much larger clone, so it may be a read error. The V and J genes are TRBV6-1 and TRBJ2-7, with no clear D. CDR1 and CDR2 (germline): MNHNS, SASEGT. The CDR3 has 16 residues. Here the CDR3 reads CAGSEDVGAVRNEQYF. DNA for the CDR3: TGTGCCGGCAGTGAAGACGTTGGAGCAGTTCGGAACGAGCAGTACTTC.

This clonotype was seen ten or more times. The rearrangement links TRBV6-2 or TRBV6-3 to TRBJ1-4, with a weak D call TRBD1 (6 bases). V was trimmed by 7 bases and J by 5 bases, leaving 14 bases between them. The germline CDR1 and CDR2 sequences are MNHEY and SVGEGT. CDR3 length equals 14 residues. Written as DNA, the CDR3 is TGTGCCAGCATTCCACCAGGGGTGAATGAAAAACTGTTTTTT. It is translated as CASIPPGVNEKLFF.

Details on this clonotype: One base separates it from a far larger clone, so it is likely a read error. This chain uses TRBV7-2 with TRBJ2-3; D may be TRBD2 (6 bases). The better agreement between TRBJ2-7 and the DNA end casts doubt on the J call. The CDR3 spans 20 residues. CDR1 SGHTA and CDR2 FQGNSA come from the germline V gene. CDR3 in DNA: TGTGGCAGCAGCTTATCTTTTGCCACCGCGAGACAGCGGGCTAGGTGGGAGCAGTACTTC. Its translation is CGSSLSFATARQRARWEQYF.

This chain joins TRBV28 and TRBJ2-7, with TRBD2 matching over 11 bases. The CDR3 is 19 amino acids. V dropped 5 bases and J dropped 5; count of bases not matched to a gene: 20. Germline V gene data show CDR1 as MDHEN and CDR2 as SYDVKM. CDR3 residues: CASSTPPTSGSLVFDEQYF. CDR3 nucleotides: TGTGCCAGCAGTACCCCCCCCACTAGCGGGAGTCTGGTTTTTGACGAGCAGTACTTC.

V usage is TRBV28 and J usage is TRBJ2-7, with 7 bases identical to TRBD1. CDR1 is MDHEN, CDR2 SYDVKM, per germline. This CDR3 has 14 residues. With 2 bases clipped from V and 4 bases from J, the junction kept 5 bases outside the gene matches. The CDR3 sequence is CASSLPQGVYEQYF. The CDR3, as DNA: TGTGCCAGCAGTTTACCTCAGGGGGTTTACGAGCAGTACTTC.

This chain links TRBV15 with TRBJ2-4; possible D gene TRBD1, 5 bases. The CDR3 extends over 19 amino acids. V was shortened by 4 bases and J by 0 bases, with 22 bases between the two germline ends. Germline V gene sequence: CDR1 LNHNV, CDR2 YYDKDF (reference sequence). CDR3 region: CATSTSVRVDILAKNIQYF. In DNA, the CDR3 is TGTGCCACCAGCACCAGCGTTAGGGTGGACATCCTAGCCAAAAACATTCAGTACTTC.